The 29 T cell receptor beta chains below were found in one sample sequenced in a study of blood T cell repertoires in COVID-19. Sequenced by immunoSEQ multiplex PCR; TCRdb stores in-frame clones only, minus some. The data contain some 180,000 clones, approximately 80% of them singletons. What was sequenced was peripheral blood. These receptors were collected from a woman aged 45-59 years with active or convalescent COVID-19.

This clone was observed a few times. The chain links TRBV5-3 to TRBJ1-2; D gene uncertain. TRBV5-3 is marked as an open reading frame, function uncertain. Trimming shortened V by 5 bases and J by 8 bases, and 10 bases separated the two germline ends. CDR3 length: 11 residues. Here the CDR3 reads CARRRGEGYTF. In DNA form, the CDR3 reads TGTGCCAGAAGGCGCGGGGAGGGCTACACCTTC.

The gene calls are TRBV7-2 and TRBJ2-7; no definite D call. The CDR3 loop spans 10 amino acids. V lost 5 bases to trimming and J lost 3 bases, with 2 bases between them. In germline, CDR1 is SGHTA, CDR2 FQGNSA. The CDR3 region has the DNA TGTGCCAGCAGCCTCTACGAGCAGTACTTC. This translates into CASSLYEQYF.

The chain is built from TRBV18 and TRBJ2-3, with TRBD2 identical over 14 bases. J lost 7 bases, V lost 0 bases, and 24 bases had no gene match. There are 23 residues in the CDR3. Germline loops: CDR1 KGHSH, CDR2 LQKENI. CDR3 coding DNA: TGTGCCAGCTCACCACCGTTCGGGACCGGGACTAGCGGGAGAGGCGCGGGTGGATATACGCAGTATTTT. Encoded protein: CASSPPFGTGTSGRGAGGYTQYF.

The chain employs TRBV7-6 and TRBJ1-1; D may be TRBD1 (5 bases). The CDR3 extends over 15 amino acids. The V end lost 2 bases, the J end lost 0 bases, and 10 bases lay between the germline ends. The V gene's germline CDR1 is SGHVS and CDR2 FNYEAQ. The CDR3 nucleotides are TGTGCCAGCAGCTTACAGACAGAGATGAACACTGAAGCTTTCTTT. Amino acid sequence: CASSLQTEMNTEAFF.

This rearrangement joins TRBV7-6 to TRBJ2-1, with D possibly matching TRBD1 (6 bases). Trimming removed 4 bases at V and 6 bases at J, with 16 bases between. The CDR3 spans 15 residues. Germline V gives CDR1 SGHVS, CDR2 FNYEAQ. CDR3 amino acids: CASSSGHSNLNEQFF. Written as DNA, the CDR3 is TGTGCCAGCAGCTCGGGACACAGTAACCTCAATGAGCAGTTCTTC.

There are a few counts of this clone. The CDR3 region has the DNA TGTGCCAGCAGTTATCATCAGGGCCGGGATTCACCCCTCCACTTT. Its protein is CASSYHQGRDSPLHF. The chain employs TRBV6-2 or TRBV6-3 and TRBJ1-6, with TRBD1 as a possible D gene (5 bases). CDR1 and CDR2 (germline): MNHEY, SVGEGT. The CDR3 has 15 amino acids. Trimming cost V 3 bases and J 8 bases, with 14 bases left between them.

This sequence joins TRBV19 and TRBJ2-2, with 11 bases that match TRBD1. Germline loops: CDR1 LNHDA, CDR2 SQIVND (reference sequence). The CDR3 spans 15 residues. J was trimmed by 3 bases and V by 6 bases; bases with no gene match: 3. The CDR3 sequence: CASSRTGGDTGELFF. The CDR3 coding sequence is TGTGCCAGTAGCAGGACAGGGGGCGACACCGGGGAGCTGTTTTTT.

This chain connects TRBV25-1 to TRBJ2-2, with 10 bases fitting TRBD1. The CDR3 runs to 15 residues. Germline CDR1 reads MGHDK; CDR2 reads SYGVNS. V lost 4 bases, J lost 3 bases, and 2 bases stayed unmatched. The CDR3 spells CASSGTGGDTGELFF. DNA for the CDR3: TGTGCCAGCAGTGGGACAGGGGGTGACACCGGGGAGCTGTTTTTT.

The V call is TRBV12-3 or TRBV12-4, the J call TRBJ1-1, with 7 bases aligning to TRBD1. V was pared by 6 bases and J by 7 bases, with 8 bases of the junction left unmatched. CDR3 length: 13 residues. The DNA of the CDR3 is TGTGCCAGCAGGCTACAGGGGTTCAGTGAAGCTTTCTTT. As protein: CASRLQGFSEAFF.

In its sample, this clone was seen once. V and J are TRBV19 and TRBJ2-2; TRBD2 matches at 12 bases. J was trimmed by 6 bases and V by 4 bases; bases with no gene match: 6. Germline-derived CDR1 and CDR2 are LNHDA and SQIVND (reference sequence). The CDR3 has 16 residues. This chain's CDR3 is CASSTRTSGAAGELFF. The CDR3 DNA reads as TGTGCCAGTAGTACCCGGACTAGCGGGGCGGCCGGGGAGCTGTTTTTT.

The chain joins TRBV6-5 to TRBJ1-4; D gene uncertain. Germline CDR1 reads MNHEY; CDR2 reads SVGAGI. Between the trimmed V and J ends, which lost 6 bases and 6 bases, there was a span of 14 bases. The CDR3 consists of 14 residues. CDR3 protein: CASRSGGEDEKLFF. CDR3 nucleotide sequence: TGTGCCAGCAGATCAGGCGGGGAGGATGAAAAACTGTTTTTT.

This rearrangement joins TRBV6-6 to TRBJ1-1, with D possibly TRBD1 on 6 matching bases. V lost 0 bases and J lost 0, with 11 bases in between. The CDR3 consists of 16 residues. Germline loops: CDR1 MNHNY, CDR2 SVGAGI (reference sequence). The CDR3 sequence: CASSYSPGQMNTEAFF. The CDR3 region has the DNA TGTGCCAGCAGTTACTCTCCGGGACAAATGAACACTGAAGCTTTCTTT.

The chain combines TRBV30 with TRBJ1-3; tentative D call: TRBD1 (5 bases). Trimming removed 2 bases from V and 2 bases from J, with 13 bases in between. Germline assignment: CDR1 GTSNPN and CDR2 SVGIG (reference sequence). This CDR3 contains 15 residues. CDR3 DNA: TGTGCCTGGAGTCCCCTTGGGGGGGCTGGAAACACCATATATTTT. It specifies CAWSPLGGAGNTIYF. The full variable domain, in which reference TRBV30 and TRBJ1-3 provide the parts outside the CDR3, is SQTIHQWPATLVQPVGSPLSLECTVEGTSNPNLYWYRQAAGRGLQLLFYSVGIGQISSEVPQNLSASRPQDRQFILSSKKLLLSDSGFYLCAWSPLGGAGNTIYFGEGSWLTVV.

The chain couples TRBV5-1 to TRBJ1-1; the D is unclear. Between the trimmed V and J ends, which lost 0 bases and 11 bases, there was a span of 20 bases. CDR3 length: 15 residues. Germline V gives CDR1 SGHRS, CDR2 YFSETQ. In nucleotides, the CDR3 is TGCGCCAGCAGCTTGGCCGGAGGTTTTAGTCAGTCCGCTTTCTTT. Its protein product is CASSLAGGFSQSAFF.

The sample holds a few counts of this clone. CDR3: CATDRGVSKNIQYF. The DNA of the CDR3 is TGCGCCACCGACCGGGGAGTAAGCAAAAACATTCAGTACTTC. This rearrangement joins TRBV23-1 to TRBJ2-4; D may be TRBD2 (5 bases). TRBV23-1 is known as an ORF, though its function is uncertain. Trimming took off 10 bases at V and 3 bases at J, with 16 bases between the two ends. The CDR3 sequence is 14 residues long.

The chain employs TRBV7-2 and TRBJ1-6; weak D call: TRBD1 (5 bases). The V gene's germline CDR1 is SGHTA and CDR2 FQGNSA. The CDR3 covers 15 residues. V gave up 7 bases and J gave up 0 bases, with 10 bases separating them. The CDR3, as DNA: TGTGCCAGCACTACAGGCAGCTCCTATAATTCACCCCTCCACTTT. Translation: CASTTGSSYNSPLHF.

Sample share makes this clone medium-sized. The chain carries TRBV7-2 and TRBJ2-7; 14 positions match TRBD2. V was clipped by 0 bases and J by 4 bases; unmatched bases: 5. Germline V gives CDR1 SGHTA, CDR2 FQGNSA. CDR3 length equals 17 residues. The CDR3 reads CASSLAGTSGSKYEQYF. The CDR3 DNA sequence: TGTGCCAGCAGCTTAGCCGGGACTAGCGGGAGTAAGTACGAGCAGTACTTC.

The J gene is TRBJ1-1, the V gene TRBV14; 9 bases match TRBD1. V shed 1 base, J shed 11 bases, and the junction held 11 bases outside the gene matches. This CDR3 spans 15 amino acids. Germline V lookup: CDR1 SGHDN, CDR2 FVKESK. DNA of the CDR3: TGTGCCAGCAGCCAAGGGGGGACAGGGACCCTTACCGCTTTCTTT. It specifies CASSQGGTGTLTAFF.

This chain uses TRBV30 with TRBJ1-2; 11 bases fit TRBD1. The CDR3 loop spans 16 amino acids. V shed 0 bases and J 4 bases; nucleotides not matched to a gene: 7. CDR1 and CDR2 from the germline V gene are GTSNPN and SVGIG (reference sequence). The CDR3 bases are TGTGCCTGGAGTGTACTTAGGACAGGGGGCATCTATGGCTACACCTTC. Residues: CAWSVLRTGGIYGYTF.

The chain recombines TRBV18 with TRBJ2-1; 12 nucleotides agree with TRBD2. With 3 bases clipped from V and 4 bases from J, the junction kept 4 bases outside the gene matches. The CDR3 is made up of 16 amino acids. CDR1 and CDR2 (germline): KGHSH, LQKENI. The CDR3 protein is CASSPTGTSGYNEQFF. The CDR3 nucleotides are TGTGCCAGCTCACCCACCGGGACTAGCGGGTACAATGAGCAGTTCTTC.

This clone was found once. Other DNA sequences in this specimen translate into the identical CDR3. V is TRBV7-8 and J is TRBJ1-5, with 7 bases matching TRBD1. This CDR3 contains 14 residues. The germline CDR1 and CDR2 sequences are SGHVS and FQNEAQ. The V and J ends lost 1 base and 6 bases, in that order; junction bases with no gene match: 3. CDR3 residues: CASSLGTGAQPQHF. The CDR3 bases are TGTGCCAGCAGCTTAGGGACAGGCGCTCAGCCCCAGCATTTT.

The CDR3, as DNA: TGTGCCAGCAGCGCATCGGGACAGGGGATCGAGACCCAGTACTTC. This codes for CASSASGQGIETQYF. The chain has TRBV7-3 and TRBJ2-5; 10 nucleotides align to TRBD1. Germline lookup yields CDR1 SGHTA and CDR2 FQGTGA. The length of the CDR3 is 15 residues. V gave up 5 bases and J gave up 5 bases; unmatched junction bases: 8.

In nucleotides, the CDR3 is TGTGCCAGCAGTCAAACCAGGGGTAGTGGTTCACCCCTCCACTTT. Translated, it gives CASSQTRGSGSPLHF. This rearrangement joins TRBV11-2 to TRBJ1-6, with D possibly matching TRBD1 (6 bases). The CDR3 extends over 15 amino acids. The V and J ends lost 6 bases and 9 bases respectively, with 18 bases between them. Germline CDR1 is SGHAT and CDR2 is FQNNGV. Based on the CDR3 plus reference TRBV11-2 and TRBJ1-6, the full variable domain is EAGVAQSPRYKIIEKRQSVAFWCNPISGHATLYWYQQILGQGPKLLIQFQNNGVVDDSQLPKDRFSAERLKGVDSTLKIQPAKLEDSAVYLCASSQTRGSGSPLHFGNGTRLTVT.

About this clone itself: A read error may account for a junction end that differs from germline. This sequence joins TRBV6-5 and TRBJ2-7, with 7 bases that match TRBD1. The V gene's germline CDR1 is MNHEY and CDR2 SVGAGI. The CDR3 has 11 residues. In DNA form, the CDR3 reads TGTGCCATCTTCAACCCGGGACAGCCTCTATTT. Translating it yields CAIFNPGQPLF.

The gene calls are TRBV18 and TRBJ1-2; the match to TRBD1 covers 9 bases. Trimming at V came to 5 bases and at J to 4 bases, leaving 5 bases not matched to a gene. This CDR3 is built from 14 residues. Per germline, CDR1 KGHSH and CDR2 LQKENI. The CDR3 bases are TGTGCCAGCTCAGCCGGGACAGGGATCTATGGCTACACCTTC. This translates into CASSAGTGIYGYTF.

This chain uses TRBV5-1 with TRBJ2-3, with 10 bases fitting TRBD1. The CDR3 is 14 amino acids. Looked up from germline, CDR1 is SGHRS and CDR2 is YFSETQ. The V gene end was trimmed by 3 bases and the J gene end by 5 bases; junction bases not matched to a gene: 3. The CDR3 is CASSWGQGKDTQYF. The CDR3 DNA reads TGCGCCAGCAGCTGGGGACAGGGGAAAGATACGCAGTATTTT.

This clone came up once. CDR3 in DNA: TGTGCCAGCAGTCCCCCGGGGGGTTCACCCCTCCACTTT. This encodes CASSPPGGSPLHF. The rearrangement links TRBV27 to TRBJ1-6, with D tentatively TRBD1 (5 bases). Per the germline V gene, CDR1 is MNHEY and CDR2 is SMNVEV (reference sequence). The germline V and J ends were trimmed by 5 bases and 9 bases, with 11 bases remaining between them. CDR3 length: 13 residues.

V gene TRBV18 combines with J gene TRBJ2-2; no reliable D call. CDR1 and CDR2 from the germline V gene are KGHSH and LQKENI. This CDR3 is 13 amino acids long. V gave up 8 bases and J gave up 3 bases, with 10 bases separating them. In nucleotides, the CDR3 is TGTGCCAGCACCGGGTTCGACACCGGGGAGCTGTTTTTT. Translated, it gives CASTGFDTGELFF.

The count of this clone is one. CDR3 sequence: CAWSVNSSPLHF. In DNA, the CDR3 is TGTGCCTGGAGTGTAAACTCTTCACCCCTCCACTTT. This chain links TRBV30 with TRBJ1-6; D gene ambiguous. Germline V gives CDR1 GTSNPN, CDR2 SVGIG (reference sequence). This CDR3 has 12 amino acids. Deletions cut 0 bases from V and 9 bases from J, with 6 bases between.